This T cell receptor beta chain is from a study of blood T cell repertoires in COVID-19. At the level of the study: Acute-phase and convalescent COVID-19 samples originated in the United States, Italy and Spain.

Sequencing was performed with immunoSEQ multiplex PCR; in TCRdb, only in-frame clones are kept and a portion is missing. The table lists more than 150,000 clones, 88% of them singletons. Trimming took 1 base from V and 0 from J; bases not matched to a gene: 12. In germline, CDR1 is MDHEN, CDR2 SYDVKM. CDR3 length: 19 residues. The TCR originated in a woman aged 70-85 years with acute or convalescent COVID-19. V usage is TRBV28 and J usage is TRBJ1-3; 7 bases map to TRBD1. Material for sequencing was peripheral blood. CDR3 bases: TGTGCCAGCAGTTTATCCCCCTGGACAGGCAACCCCTCTGGAAACACCATATATTTT. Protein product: CASSLSPWTGNPSGNTIYF.